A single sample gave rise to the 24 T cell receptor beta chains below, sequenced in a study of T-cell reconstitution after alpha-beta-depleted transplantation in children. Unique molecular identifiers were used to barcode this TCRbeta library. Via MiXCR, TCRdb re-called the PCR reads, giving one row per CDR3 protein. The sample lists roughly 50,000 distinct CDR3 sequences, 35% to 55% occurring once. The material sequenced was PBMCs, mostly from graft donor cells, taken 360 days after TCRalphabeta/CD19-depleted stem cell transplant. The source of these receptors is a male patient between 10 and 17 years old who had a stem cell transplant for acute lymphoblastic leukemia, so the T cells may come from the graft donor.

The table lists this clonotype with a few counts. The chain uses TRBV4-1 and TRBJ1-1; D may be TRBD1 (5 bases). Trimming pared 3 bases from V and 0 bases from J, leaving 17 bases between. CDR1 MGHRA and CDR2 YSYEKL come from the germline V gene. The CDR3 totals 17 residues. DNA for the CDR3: TGCGCCAGCAGCCAGTTGGACAAGGGCTATATGAACACTGAAGCTTTCTTT. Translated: CASSQLDKGYMNTEAFF.

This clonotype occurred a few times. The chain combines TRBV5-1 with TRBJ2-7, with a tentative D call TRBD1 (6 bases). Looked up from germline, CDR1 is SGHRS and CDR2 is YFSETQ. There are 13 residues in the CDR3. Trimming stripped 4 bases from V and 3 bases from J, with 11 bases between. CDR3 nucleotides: TGCGCCAGCAGCGGGGGCCCTTACTACGAGCAGTACTTC. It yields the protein CASSGGPYYEQYF.

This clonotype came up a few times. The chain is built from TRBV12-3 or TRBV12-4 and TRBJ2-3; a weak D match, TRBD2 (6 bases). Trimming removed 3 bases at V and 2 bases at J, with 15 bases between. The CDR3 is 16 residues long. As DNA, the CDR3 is TGTGCCAGCAGTTTTCCGGGACTCAGCCCCACAGATACGCAGTATTTT. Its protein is CASSFPGLSPTDTQYF.

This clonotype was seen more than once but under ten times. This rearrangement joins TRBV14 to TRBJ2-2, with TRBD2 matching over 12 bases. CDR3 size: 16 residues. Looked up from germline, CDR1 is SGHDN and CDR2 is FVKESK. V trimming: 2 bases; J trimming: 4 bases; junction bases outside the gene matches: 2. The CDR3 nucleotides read TGTGCCAGCAGCCAAATACTAGCGGGAGGCACCGGGGAGCTGTTTTTT. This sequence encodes CASSQILAGGTGELFF. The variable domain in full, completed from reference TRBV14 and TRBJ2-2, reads EAGVTQFPSHSVIEKGQTVTLRCDPISGHDNLYWYRRVMGKEIKFLLHFVKESKQDESGMPNNRFLAERTGGTYSTLKVQPAELEDSGVYFCASSQILAGGTGELFFGEGSRLTVL.

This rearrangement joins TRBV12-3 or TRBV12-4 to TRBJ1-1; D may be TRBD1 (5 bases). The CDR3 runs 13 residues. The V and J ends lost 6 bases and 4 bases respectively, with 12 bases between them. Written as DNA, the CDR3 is TGTGCCAGCAGCTTGGGGCGCGTCACTGAAGCTTTCTTT. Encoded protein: CASSLGRVTEAFF.

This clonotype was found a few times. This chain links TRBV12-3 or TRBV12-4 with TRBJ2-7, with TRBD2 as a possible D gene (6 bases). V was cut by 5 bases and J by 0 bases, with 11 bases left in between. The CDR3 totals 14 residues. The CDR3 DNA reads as TGTGCCAGCAGTAGCGGGCCAAGCTCCTACGAGCAGTACTTC. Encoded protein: CASSSGPSSYEQYF.

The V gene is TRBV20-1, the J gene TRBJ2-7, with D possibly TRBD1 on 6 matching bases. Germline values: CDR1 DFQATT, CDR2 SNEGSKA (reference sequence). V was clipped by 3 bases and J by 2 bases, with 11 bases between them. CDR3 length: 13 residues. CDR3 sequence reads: CSASRGLTYEQYF. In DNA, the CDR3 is TGCAGTGCTAGCAGGGGCCTAACCTACGAGCAGTACTTC.

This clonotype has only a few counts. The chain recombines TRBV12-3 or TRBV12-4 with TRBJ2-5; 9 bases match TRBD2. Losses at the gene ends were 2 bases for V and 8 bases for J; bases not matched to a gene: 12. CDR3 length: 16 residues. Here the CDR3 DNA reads TGTGCCAGCAGTTTAATGATGACTAGCGGTTGGGGTACCCAGTACTTC. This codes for CASSLMMTSGWGTQYF.

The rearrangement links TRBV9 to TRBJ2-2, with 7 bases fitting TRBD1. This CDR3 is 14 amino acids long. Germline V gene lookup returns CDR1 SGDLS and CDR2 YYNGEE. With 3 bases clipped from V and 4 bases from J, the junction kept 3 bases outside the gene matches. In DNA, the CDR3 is TGTGCCAGCAGCGGTTACAGGGGCACCGGGGAGCTGTTTTTT. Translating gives CASSGYRGTGELFF.

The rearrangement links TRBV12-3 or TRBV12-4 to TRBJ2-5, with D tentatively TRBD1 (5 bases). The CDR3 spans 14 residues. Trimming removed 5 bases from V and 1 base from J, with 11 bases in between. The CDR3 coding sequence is TGTGCCAGCAGTCTACAGGAGACCCAAGAGACCCAGTACTTC. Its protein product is CASSLQETQETQYF.

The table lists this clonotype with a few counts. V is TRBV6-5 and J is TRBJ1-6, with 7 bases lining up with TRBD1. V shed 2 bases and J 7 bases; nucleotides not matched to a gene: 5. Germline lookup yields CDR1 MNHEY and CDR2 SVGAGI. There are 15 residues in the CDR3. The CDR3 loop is CASSYRDSVNSPLHF. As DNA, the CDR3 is TGTGCCAGCAGTTACCGGGACAGCGTGAATTCACCCCTCCACTTT.

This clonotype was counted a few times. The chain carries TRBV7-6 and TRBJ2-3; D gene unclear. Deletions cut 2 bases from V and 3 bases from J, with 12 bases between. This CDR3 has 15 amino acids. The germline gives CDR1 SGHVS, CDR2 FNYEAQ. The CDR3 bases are TGTGCCAGCAGCTTAATAGATAGCAGTACAGATACGCAGTATTTT. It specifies CASSLIDSSTDTQYF.

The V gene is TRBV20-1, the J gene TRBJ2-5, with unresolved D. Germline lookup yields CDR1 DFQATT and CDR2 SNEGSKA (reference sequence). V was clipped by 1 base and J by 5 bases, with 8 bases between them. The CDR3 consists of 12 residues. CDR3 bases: TGCAGTGCTAGAGCCTTGGGCGAGACCCAGTACTTC. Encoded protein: CSARALGETQYF.

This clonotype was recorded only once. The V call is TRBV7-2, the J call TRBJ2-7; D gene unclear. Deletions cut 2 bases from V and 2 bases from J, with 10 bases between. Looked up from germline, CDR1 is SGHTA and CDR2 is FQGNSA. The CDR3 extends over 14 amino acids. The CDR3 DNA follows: TGTGCCAGCAGCTTATACAGTTCCACCTACGAGCAGTACTTC. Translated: CASSLYSSTYEQYF.

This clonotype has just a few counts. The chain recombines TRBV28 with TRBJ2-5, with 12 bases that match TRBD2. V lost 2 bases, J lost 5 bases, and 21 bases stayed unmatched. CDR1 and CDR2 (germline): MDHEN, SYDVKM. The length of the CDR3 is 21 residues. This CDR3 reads CASSLPSDTQRLAGELETQYF. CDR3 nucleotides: TGTGCCAGCAGTTTACCGTCGGACACGCAGAGACTAGCGGGAGAATTGGAGACCCAGTACTTC.

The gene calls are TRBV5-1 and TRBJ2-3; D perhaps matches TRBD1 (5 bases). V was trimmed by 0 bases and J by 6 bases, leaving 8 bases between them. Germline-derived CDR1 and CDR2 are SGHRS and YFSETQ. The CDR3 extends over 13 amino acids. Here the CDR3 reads CASSLAGRDTQYF. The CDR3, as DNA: TGCGCCAGCAGCTTGGCAGGGCGGGATACGCAGTATTTT.

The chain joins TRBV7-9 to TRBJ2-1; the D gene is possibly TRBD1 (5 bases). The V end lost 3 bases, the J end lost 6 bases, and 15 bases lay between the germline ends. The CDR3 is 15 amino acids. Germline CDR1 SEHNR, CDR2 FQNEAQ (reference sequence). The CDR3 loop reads CASSFGAPRPNEQFF. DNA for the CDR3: TGTGCCAGCAGCTTTGGGGCCCCGCGGCCCAATGAGCAGTTCTTC. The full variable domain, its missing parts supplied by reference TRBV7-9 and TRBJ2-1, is DTGVSQNPRHKITKRGQNVTFRCDPISEHNRLYWYRQTLGQGPEFLTYFQNEAQLEKSRLLSDRFSAERPKGSFSTLEIQRTEQGDSAMYLCASSFGAPRPNEQFFGPGTRLTVL.

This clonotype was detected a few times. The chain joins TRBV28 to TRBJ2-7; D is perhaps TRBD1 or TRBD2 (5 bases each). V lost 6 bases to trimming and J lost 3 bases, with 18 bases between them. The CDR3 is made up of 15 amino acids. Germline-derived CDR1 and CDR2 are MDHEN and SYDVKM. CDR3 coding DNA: TGTGCCAGCAGCATAATAGGGACGAACCTCTACGAGCAGTACTTC. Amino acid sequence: CASSIIGTNLYEQYF.

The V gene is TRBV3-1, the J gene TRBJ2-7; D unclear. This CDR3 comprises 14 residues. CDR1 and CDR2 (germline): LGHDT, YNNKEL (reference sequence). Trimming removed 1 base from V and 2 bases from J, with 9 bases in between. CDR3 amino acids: CASSQVAGAYEQYF. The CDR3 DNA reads TGTGCCAGCAGCCAAGTTGCAGGTGCCTACGAGCAGTACTTC.

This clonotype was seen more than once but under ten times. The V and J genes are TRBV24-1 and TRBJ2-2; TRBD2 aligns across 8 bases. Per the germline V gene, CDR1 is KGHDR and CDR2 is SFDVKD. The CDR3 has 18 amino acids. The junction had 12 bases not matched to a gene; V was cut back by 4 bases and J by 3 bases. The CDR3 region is CATSDLGSGLEDTGELFF. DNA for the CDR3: TGTGCCACCAGTGACTTAGGGTCGGGACTAGAGGACACCGGGGAGCTGTTTTTT.

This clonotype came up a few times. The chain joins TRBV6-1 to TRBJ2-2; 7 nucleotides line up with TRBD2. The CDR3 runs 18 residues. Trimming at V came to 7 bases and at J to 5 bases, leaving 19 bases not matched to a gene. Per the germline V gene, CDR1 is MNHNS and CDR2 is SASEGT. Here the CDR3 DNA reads TGTGCCAGCACCCTGAACCTAGCGTACTGGGGGGGAACCGGGGAGCTGTTTTTT. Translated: CASTLNLAYWGGTGELFF.

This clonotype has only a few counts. The CDR3 DNA sequence: TGTGCCAGCAGACCGAATAATAACCAAGAGACCCAGTACTTC. It codes for CASRPNNNQETQYF. The gene calls are TRBV7-2 and TRBJ2-5; D is unresolved. Germline CDR1 SGHTA, CDR2 FQGNSA. V was cut by 6 bases and J by 0 bases, with 11 bases left in between. The CDR3 totals 14 residues.

The CDR3 nucleotides read TGTGCCAGCAGTACCCTGGGGGTTGAGCAGTTCTTC. Translating it yields CASSTLGVEQFF. This chain connects TRBV12-3 or TRBV12-4 to TRBJ2-1; the D gene could be TRBD1 or TRBD2 (5 bases each). The CDR3 is 12 amino acids. Trimming pared 5 bases from V and 9 bases from J, leaving 11 bases between.

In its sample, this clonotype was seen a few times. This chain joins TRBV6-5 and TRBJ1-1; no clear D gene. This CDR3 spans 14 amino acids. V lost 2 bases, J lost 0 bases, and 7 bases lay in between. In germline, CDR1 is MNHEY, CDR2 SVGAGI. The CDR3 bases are TGTGCCAGCAGTTACCCGGGGTTGAACACTGAAGCTTTCTTT. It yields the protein CASSYPGLNTEAFF.